These 32 T cell receptor beta chains share one sample of origin, sequenced in a study of OX40 agonist ivuxolimab in advanced cancers. Clones were sequenced by immunoSEQ multiplex PCR, and TCRdb holds only the in-frame ones, with some missing. The repertoire holds approximately 94,000 clones, with roughly 90% as singletons. The specimen was CD4+ or CD8+ T cells sorted from blood, collected in a trial of the OX40 agonist ivuxolimab. The receptors were gathered from an adult with an advanced solid tumor such as melanoma, head and neck, liver or kidney cancer.

The gene calls are TRBV11-1 and TRBJ2-7; D is unclear. Per germline, CDR1 SGHAT and CDR2 FQDESV (reference sequence). The CDR3 covers 15 residues. V was cut by 0 bases and J by 0 bases, with 9 bases left in between. CDR3 protein: CASSLAPDVSYEQYF. Here the CDR3 DNA reads TGTGCCAGCAGCTTAGCCCCCGATGTCTCCTACGAGCAGTACTTC.

The gene calls are TRBV11-2 and TRBJ2-2; D not resolved. Trimming removed 1 base from V and 0 bases from J, with 3 bases in between. The CDR3 totals 14 residues. The germline V gene encodes CDR1 SGHAT and CDR2 FQNNGV. The CDR3 DNA is TGTGCCAGCAGCTTAGCAGCGAACACCGGGGAGCTGTTTTTT. This encodes CASSLAANTGELFF.

This clone occurred once. The CDR3 loop reads CASSEVRQVNEKLFF. The CDR3 DNA reads TGCGCCAGCAGTGAAGTGCGGCAGGTTAATGAAAAACTGTTTTTT. The gene calls are TRBV10-2 and TRBJ1-4; D call uncertain. The ends were cut back, 3 bases at V and 4 bases at J, with 12 bases in the middle. Germline CDR1 is WSHSY and CDR2 is SAAADI. The CDR3 is made up of 15 amino acids.

J is TRBJ1-2 and V is TRBV30; 7 nucleotides align to TRBD1. The CDR3 is 11 amino acids. CDR1 and CDR2 (germline): GTSNPN, SVGIG (reference sequence). Trimming at V came to 5 bases and at J to 6 bases, leaving 3 bases not matched to a gene. The CDR3 DNA sequence: TGTGCCTGGGGCAGGGGGGATGGCTACACCTTC. Residues: CAWGRGDGYTF.

The rearrangement links TRBV27 to TRBJ2-7; TRBD2 might be the D (6 bases). The CDR3 runs to 13 residues. Germline CDR1 and CDR2: MNHEY and SMNVEV (reference sequence). V was trimmed by 5 bases and J by 3 bases, leaving 11 bases between them. CDR3 nucleotide sequence: TGTGCCAGCAGTACGAGGGACTTCTACGAGCAGTACTTC. Amino acids: CASSTRDFYEQYF.

The chain carries TRBV5-6 and TRBJ2-1; TRBD2 aligns across 15 bases. V gave up 0 bases and J gave up 12 bases; unmatched junction bases: 1. This CDR3 has 14 residues. The germline V gene encodes CDR1 SGHDT and CDR2 YYEEEE. CDR3 nucleotide sequence: TGTGCCAGCAGCTTGGGGGGACTAGCGGGAGGGCAGTTCTTC. Protein sequence: CASSLGGLAGGQFF.

The V call is TRBV7-9, the J call TRBJ2-1, with D possibly matching TRBD2 (6 bases). Deletions cut 5 bases from V and 5 bases from J, with 16 bases between. The CDR3 has 15 residues. Germline CDR1 SEHNR, CDR2 FQNEAQ (reference sequence). Here the CDR3 DNA reads TGTGCCAGCAGCAGTAGCGGAGGAATAAACAATGAGCAGTTCTTC. Its protein product is CASSSSGGINNEQFF.

The chain's CDR3 is CASSFRDRDFDEQFF. The CDR3 DNA reads TGTGCCAGCAGTTTCCGGGACAGGGACTTCGATGAGCAGTTCTTC. The gene calls are TRBV27 and TRBJ2-1, with 9 nucleotides matching TRBD1. V lost 3 bases and J lost 8; bases outside the gene matches: 8. CDR1 MNHEY and CDR2 SMNVEV come from the germline V gene (reference sequence). There are 15 residues in the CDR3.

The chain couples TRBV13 to TRBJ2-3, with no clear D. Looked up from germline, CDR1 is PRHDT and CDR2 is FYEKMQ (reference sequence). The CDR3 has 15 residues. Trimming removed 2 bases at V and 5 bases at J, with 14 bases between. The CDR3 DNA follows: TGTGCCAGCAGCTTACGAGGCACTAAAGGAGATACGCAGTATTTT. This sequence encodes CASSLRGTKGDTQYF.

V gene TRBV5-4 combines with J gene TRBJ2-2; D is undetermined. The germline V gene encodes CDR1 SGHNT and CDR2 YYREEE (reference sequence). The CDR3 extends over 13 amino acids. V dropped 5 bases and J dropped 0 bases, with 5 bases sitting between them. The CDR3 loop reads CASRSSNTGELFF. As DNA, the CDR3 is TGTGCCAGCAGGTCTTCGAACACCGGGGAGCTGTTTTTT.

The chain joins TRBV5-4 to TRBJ2-7; 14 nucleotides align to TRBD2. CDR1 is SGHNT and CDR2 is YYREEE in the germline V gene (reference sequence). J lost 6 bases, V lost 1 base, and 6 bases had no gene match. This CDR3 is built from 16 residues. The CDR3 coding sequence is TGTGCCAGCAGCTTGTGGGGGGGACTAGCGGGAGCCGAGCAGTACTTC. Its translation is CASSLWGGLAGAEQYF.

The chain is built from TRBV9 and TRBJ2-7; 8 bases are shared with TRBD1. Germline loops: CDR1 SGDLS, CDR2 YYNGEE. V was pared by 9 bases and J by 0 bases, with 2 bases of the junction left unmatched. This CDR3 is built from 12 residues. CDR3: CATTGGSYEQYF. In nucleotides, the CDR3 is TGTGCCACAACAGGGGGCTCCTACGAGCAGTACTTC.

This clone was counted a single time. The rearrangement joins TRBV7-8 to TRBJ2-5, with TRBD2 matching 10 bases. The germline CDR1 and CDR2 sequences are SGHVS and FQNEAQ. The CDR3 is 15 residues long. Unmatched junction bases numbered 7, after V lost 5 bases and J lost 4 bases. The CDR3 here is CASSPSGGAGETQYF. CDR3 nucleotide sequence: TGTGCCAGCAGCCCGAGCGGGGGGGCCGGAGAGACCCAGTACTTC.

This chain connects TRBV4-3 to TRBJ2-2; no clear D. The ends were cut back, 3 bases at V and 6 bases at J, with 11 bases in the middle. Per the germline V gene, CDR1 is LGHNA and CDR2 is YSLEER. There are 14 residues in the CDR3. The CDR3 protein is CASSQIPSSGELFF. The CDR3 DNA sequence: TGCGCCAGCAGCCAGATACCTAGTTCCGGGGAGCTGTTTTTT.

The chain is built from TRBV27 and TRBJ2-1; D is possibly TRBD2 (6 bases). The CDR3 is 15 residues long. Germline CDR1 reads MNHEY; CDR2 reads SMNVEV (reference sequence). V was pared by 2 bases and J by 1 base, with 9 bases between. The CDR3 spells CASSLTRGSYNEQFF. The DNA for the CDR3 is TGTGCCAGCAGTTTAACGCGGGGATCCTACAATGAGCAGTTCTTC.

This rearrangement joins TRBV4-3 to TRBJ2-7; maybe TRBD2 (6 bases). CDR1 is LGHNA and CDR2 is YSLEER in the germline V gene. This CDR3 contains 15 residues. Trimming removed 0 bases from V and 2 bases from J, with 11 bases in between. The CDR3 bases are TGCGCCAGCAGCCAAGATGATAGCGGCACCTACGAGCAGTACTTC. This encodes CASSQDDSGTYEQYF.

The J gene is TRBJ2-7, the V gene TRBV19, with 9 positions matching TRBD1. This CDR3 has 15 residues. Trimming cost V 3 bases and J 1 base; bases outside gene matches: 4. Germline V lookup: CDR1 LNHDA, CDR2 SQIVND (reference sequence). The CDR3 nucleotides are TGTGCCAGTAGTATCGGACAGGGGTCTTCCTACGAGCAGTACTTC. Protein: CASSIGQGSSYEQYF. Full variable domain (outside the CDR3, taken from reference TRBV19 and TRBJ2-7): DGGITQSPKYLFRKEGQNVTLSCEQNLNHDAMYWYRQDPGQGLRLIYYSQIVNDFQKGDIAEGYSVSREKKESFPLTVTSAQKNPTAFYLCASSIGQGSSYEQYFGPGTRLTVT.

The count of this clone is one. The gene calls are TRBV11-2 and TRBJ2-3; 7 bases line up with TRBD1. There are 16 residues in the CDR3. V was clipped by 2 bases and J by 2 bases; unmatched bases: 7. Germline CDR1 reads SGHAT; CDR2 reads FQNNGV. DNA of the CDR3: TGTGCCAGCAGCTTATCGTGGGACAGAAACACAGATACGCAGTATTTT. Amino acid sequence: CASSLSWDRNTDTQYF.

This chain's CDR3 is CASSYGGTPNEKLFF. CDR3 in DNA: TGTGCCAGCAGTTACGGCGGTACGCCTAATGAAAAACTGTTTTTT. The chain carries TRBV6-5 and TRBJ1-4; D gene unclear. Per germline, CDR1 MNHEY and CDR2 SVGAGI. The CDR3 runs 15 residues. The V end lost 2 bases, the J end lost 3 bases, and 10 bases lay between the germline ends.

This clone came up once. This CDR3 is CASSVGAMNTEAFF. In nucleotides, the CDR3 is TGTGCCAGCAGCGTAGGGGCTATGAACACTGAAGCTTTCTTT. J is TRBJ1-1 and V is TRBV9; D is unresolved. CDR1 is SGDLS and CDR2 is YYNGEE in the germline V gene. V was clipped by 0 bases and J by 0 bases, with 6 bases between them. This CDR3 has 14 amino acids.

The gene calls are TRBV2 and TRBJ2-7; 8 bases agree with TRBD2. Germline CDR1 is SNHLY and CDR2 is FYNNEI. This CDR3 is 15 amino acids long. V was pared by 4 bases and J by 3 bases, with 8 bases of the junction left unmatched. CDR3 DNA: TGTGCCAGCAGTGTAGGTAGAGGGACTAGCTACGAGCAGTACTTC. Amino acids: CASSVGRGTSYEQYF.

The chain recombines TRBV19 with TRBJ2-1; TRBD1 aligns across 10 bases. Trimming at V came to 3 bases and at J to 8 bases, leaving 7 bases not matched to a gene. The germline gives CDR1 LNHDA, CDR2 SQIVND (reference sequence). CDR3 length: 15 amino acids. This chain's CDR3 is CASSMTGGVRYEQFF. Here the CDR3 DNA reads TGTGCCAGTAGTATGACAGGGGGCGTTCGTTATGAGCAGTTCTTC.

The chain joins TRBV5-1 to TRBJ1-4, with TRBD1 identical over 8 bases. This CDR3 region has 16 residues. Germline values: CDR1 SGHRS, CDR2 YFSETQ. With 3 bases clipped from V and 3 bases from J, the junction kept 7 bases outside the gene matches. Here the CDR3 reads CASSSPGTGPNEKLFF. CDR3 coding DNA: TGCGCCAGCAGCTCCCCAGGGACAGGTCCTAATGAAAAACTGTTTTTT.

A remark on this clone: This specimen includes other DNA sequences encoding the same CDR3. The chain has TRBV4-1 and TRBJ2-7; D is undetermined. The V gene lost 1 base and the J gene lost 4 bases, with 5 bases spanning the gap. The CDR3 runs 12 residues. CDR1 is MGHRA and CDR2 is YSYEKL in the germline V gene. The CDR3: CASSQGPYEQYF. The CDR3 DNA reads as TGCGCCAGCAGCCAAGGTCCGTACGAGCAGTACTTC.

V is TRBV5-1 and J is TRBJ2-7, with D possibly being TRBD1 or TRBD2 (5 bases each). Germline CDR1 is SGHRS and CDR2 is YFSETQ. V was clipped by 4 bases and J by 4 bases, with 21 bases between them. The CDR3 contains 16 residues. The CDR3 DNA is TGCGCCAGCAGCCCGGTGCAATTTGGGACCGGGTACGAGCAGTACTTC. This encodes CASSPVQFGTGYEQYF.

The gene calls are TRBV7-9 and TRBJ1-2, with D perhaps matching TRBD1 (6 bases). This CDR3 is built from 17 residues. Looked up from germline, CDR1 is SEHNR and CDR2 is FQNEAQ (reference sequence). V was pared by 4 bases and J by 1 base, with 19 bases between. The CDR3 reads CASSSRDTQSRNYGYTF. The CDR3 DNA is TGTGCCAGCAGCTCCCGGGACACACAAAGCCGTAACTATGGCTACACCTTC.

The V gene is TRBV5-6, the J gene TRBJ2-3; D remains ambiguous. Germline V gene lookup returns CDR1 SGHDT and CDR2 YYEEEE. The V and J ends lost 0 bases and 5 bases respectively, with 7 bases between them. The CDR3 sequence is 13 residues long. Here the CDR3 DNA reads TGTGCCAGCAGCTTGGATATATTAGATACGCAGTATTTT. The encoded protein is CASSLDILDTQYF.

The chain couples TRBV29-1 to TRBJ1-2, with D unresolved. Trimming removed 5 bases at V and 8 bases at J, with 18 bases between. CDR3 length equals 13 residues. Germline V gene lookup returns CDR1 SQVTM and CDR2 ANQGSEA. In DNA, the CDR3 is TGCAGCGTTCAAGGTCTCACCGACCCGGGCTACACCTTC. It is translated as CSVQGLTDPGYTF. Combining the CDR3 with reference TRBV29-1 and TRBJ1-2 gives the whole variable domain SAVISQKPSRDICQRGTSLTIQCQVDSQVTMMFWYRQQPGQSLTLIATANQGSEATYESGFVIDKFPISRPNLTFSTLTVSNMSPEDSSIYLCSVQGLTDPGYTFGSGTRLTVV.

This clone appeared once. The chain couples TRBV27 to TRBJ1-2, with TRBD1 matching 7 bases. Germline CDR1 and CDR2: MNHEY and SMNVEV (reference sequence). The CDR3 runs 16 residues. V lost 0 bases and J lost 3; bases outside the gene matches: 7. CDR3 sequence (DNA): TGTGCCAGCAGTTTATCTGTGGGACAGAATTACTATGGCTACACCTTC. Residues: CASSLSVGQNYYGYTF.

The gene calls are TRBV25-1 and TRBJ2-5; the D is unclear. Trimming stripped 4 bases from V and 4 bases from J, with 4 bases between. The CDR3 contains 11 residues. Germline CDR1 and CDR2: MGHDK and SYGVNS. CDR3 sequence: CASSVRETQYF. Here the CDR3 DNA reads TGTGCCAGCAGTGTTCGAGAGACCCAGTACTTC.

The chain carries TRBV2 and TRBJ1-1; D remains ambiguous. The CDR3 runs to 10 residues. Trimming cost V 6 bases and J 8 bases, with 7 bases left between them. Germline CDR1 is SNHLY and CDR2 is FYNNEI. CDR3 sequence: CASRGSEAFF. The CDR3 DNA is TGTGCCAGCAGAGGATCCGAAGCTTTCTTT.

The chain uses TRBV27 and TRBJ2-1, with D perhaps TRBD2 (7 bases). This CDR3 contains 15 residues. In germline, CDR1 is MNHEY, CDR2 SMNVEV (reference sequence). Between the trimmed V and J ends, which lost 6 bases and 5 bases, there was a span of 17 bases. The CDR3, as DNA: TGTGCCAGCAGGTGGAGGGCGGGGGCAGACAATGAGCAGTTCTTC. Protein: CASRWRAGADNEQFF.